The 31 T cell receptor beta chains below were found in one sample sequenced in a study of OX40 agonist ivuxolimab in advanced cancers. Method: immunoSEQ multiplex PCR; TCRdb's copy keeps in-frame clones and lacks some. The sample has about 64,000 clones; around 80% are singletons. Sequenced material: CD4+ or CD8+ T cells sorted from blood, taken in a trial of the OX40 agonist ivuxolimab. These receptors were taken from an adult with an advanced solid tumor such as melanoma, head and neck, liver or kidney cancer.

The genes are TRBV19 and TRBJ2-1; no clear D. Trimming pared 0 bases from V and 6 bases from J, leaving 6 bases between. CDR3 length: 13 residues. Germline V gene data show CDR1 as LNHDA and CDR2 as SQIVND (reference sequence). This CDR3 reads CASSIEFSNEQFF. CDR3 nucleotide sequence: TGTGCCAGTAGTATAGAATTTAGCAATGAGCAGTTCTTC. The variable domain in full, with the rest retrieved from reference TRBV19 and TRBJ2-1, is DGGITQSPKYLFRKEGQNVTLSCEQNLNHDAMYWYRQDPGQGLRLIYYSQIVNDFQKGDIAEGYSVSREKKESFPLTVTSAQKNPTAFYLCASSIEFSNEQFFGPGTRLTVL.

This sequence joins TRBV2 and TRBJ1-5; D is unclear. Trimming took 4 bases from V and 0 from J, leaving 7 bases between them. This CDR3 has 14 amino acids. Germline V gene data show CDR1 as SNHLY and CDR2 as FYNNEI. The CDR3 protein is CASSVPGSNQPQHF. In DNA, the CDR3 is TGTGCCAGCAGTGTGCCGGGTAGCAATCAGCCCCAGCATTTT.

The rearrangement joins TRBV6-5 to TRBJ2-3; TRBD1 agrees at 7 bases. The germline gives CDR1 MNHEY, CDR2 SVGAGI. V lost 6 bases and J lost 1; bases outside the gene matches: 4. The CDR3 length is 14 residues. The CDR3 region has the DNA TGTGCCAGCAGGACAGGGTCCCGCACAGATACGCAGTATTTT. This encodes CASRTGSRTDTQYF.

The gene calls are TRBV21-1 and TRBJ2-4; the DNA was not compared with TRBD1, the D call given in the table. TRBV21-1 is designated a pseudogene. The CDR3 is 17 residues long. The CDR3 here is CASPSKGPVLAKNIQYF. The CDR3, as DNA: TGTGCCAGCCCCAGTAAGGGGCCGGTATTAGCCAAAAACATTCAGTACTTC.

This clone has only one observation. V usage is TRBV10-2 and J usage is TRBJ1-6; a weak D match, TRBD1 (6 bases). CDR3 length equals 15 residues. CDR1 and CDR2 from the germline V gene are WSHSY and SAAADI. Trimming pared 5 bases from V and 5 bases from J, leaving 13 bases between. In nucleotides, the CDR3 is TGCGCCAGCAGTAACTCCGGGACAAATAATTCACCCCTCCACTTT. As protein: CASSNSGTNNSPLHF.

The chain has TRBV25-1 and TRBJ2-3; D not resolved. V lost 1 base to trimming and J lost 4 bases, with 12 bases between them. There are 15 residues in the CDR3. CDR1 is MGHDK, CDR2 SYGVNS, per germline. The CDR3 nucleotides are TGTGCCAGCAGTGAATCCCAGGTCTTAGCAGATACGCAGTATTTT. Translating it yields CASSESQVLADTQYF.

The genes are TRBV28 and TRBJ2-2, with D perhaps matching TRBD1 (6 bases). From germline, CDR1 is MDHEN and CDR2 SYDVKM. V was trimmed by 8 bases and J by 8 bases, leaving 21 bases between them. The CDR3 has 15 residues. In DNA form, the CDR3 reads TGTGCCAGCCGAACCTTAATAGGGGGAGCTGGGGAGCTGTTTTTT. As protein: CASRTLIGGAGELFF. The full variable domain, rest sourced from reference TRBV28 and TRBJ2-2, is DVKVTQSSRYLVKRTGEKVFLECVQDMDHENMFWYRQDPGLGLRLIYFSYDVKMKEKGDIPEGYSVSREKKERFSLILESASTNQTSMYLCASRTLIGGAGELFFGEGSRLTVL.

This chain uses TRBV7-2 with TRBJ2-1; 10 bases align to TRBD2. V lost 1 base, J lost 2 bases, and 5 bases stayed unmatched. The CDR3 runs 17 residues. Germline V lookup: CDR1 SGHTA, CDR2 FQGNSA. The CDR3 here is CASSLDSGRGAYNEQFF. The CDR3 nucleotides read TGTGCCAGCAGCTTAGACAGCGGGAGGGGGGCCTACAATGAGCAGTTCTTC.

CDR3 nucleotides: TGTGCCAGCAGCCCCGTCAGCACAGGGACAGATACGCAGTATTTT. Residues: CASSPVSTGTDTQYF. The chain recombines TRBV9 with TRBJ2-3; TRBD1 might be the D (6 bases). CDR3 length equals 15 residues. The germline V gene has CDR1 SGDLS and CDR2 YYNGEE. The V and J ends lost 4 bases and 3 bases respectively, with 15 bases between them.

V and J are TRBV5-8 and TRBJ1-4; no clear D gene. The V and J ends lost 3 bases and 2 bases respectively, with 14 bases between them. There are 16 residues in the CDR3. In germline, CDR1 is SGHTS, CDR2 YDEGEE. Written as DNA, the CDR3 is TGTGCCAGCAGCTCAAACTCAGGAGCCACTAATGAAAAACTGTTTTTT. This translates into CASSSNSGATNEKLFF.

The chain joins TRBV2 to TRBJ2-3; 8 bases align to TRBD2. The germline V gene has CDR1 SNHLY and CDR2 FYNNEI. The trim removed 7 bases at V and 1 base at J, leaving 7 bases unmatched. The CDR3 contains 15 residues. In DNA, the CDR3 is TGTGCCAGCAATCTCGGGGGGGCCGGCACAGATACGCAGTATTTT. Amino acid sequence: CASNLGGAGTDTQYF.

This chain joins TRBV30 and TRBJ1-1, with TRBD1 matching 7 bases. The CDR3 is 13 residues long. Germline V lookup: CDR1 GTSNPN, CDR2 SVGIG (reference sequence). Trimming at V came to 3 bases and at J to 1 base, leaving 2 bases not matched to a gene. The CDR3, as DNA: TGTGCCTGGAGGACAGGGTGGAACACTGAAGCTTTCTTT. Translating it yields CAWRTGWNTEAFF.

This clone has a single count. V gene TRBV2 combines with J gene TRBJ1-4; tentatively, D is TRBD1 (6 bases). This CDR3 comprises 15 residues. CDR1 SNHLY and CDR2 FYNNEI come from the germline V gene. V was trimmed by 5 bases and J by 7 bases, leaving 17 bases between them. The CDR3 loop reads CASSITTGVGEKLFF. CDR3 nucleotides: TGTGCCAGCAGTATAACGACAGGTGTGGGTGAAAAACTGTTTTTT.

The CDR3 here is CASSSTKSPYNEQFF. The CDR3 nucleotides are TGTGCCAGCAGCTCGACTAAGAGCCCCTACAATGAGCAGTTCTTC. The rearrangement uses TRBV25-1 and TRBJ2-1, with D possibly matching TRBD2 (5 bases). Deletions cut 6 bases from V and 2 bases from J, with 14 bases between. The CDR3 length is 15 residues. Germline lookup yields CDR1 MGHDK and CDR2 SYGVNS.

The gene calls are TRBV6-1 and TRBJ2-7; maybe TRBD1 (5 bases). This CDR3 spans 12 amino acids. Germline CDR1 is MNHNS and CDR2 is SASEGT. V lost 7 bases and J 9 bases, leaving 16 bases between the germline ends. CDR3 DNA sequence: TGTGCCAGCACTACAGGTTCGATCGGGCAGTACTTC. The encoded protein is CASTTGSIGQYF.

The chain carries TRBV5-4 and TRBJ2-5, with TRBD2 identical over 11 bases. The CDR3 length is 17 residues. The junction had 11 bases not matched to a gene; V was cut back by 3 bases and J by 4 bases. Germline V lookup: CDR1 SGHNT, CDR2 YYREEE (reference sequence). The CDR3 here is CASSSRTSGLGPETQYF. The CDR3 DNA is TGTGCCAGCAGCTCAAGGACTAGCGGGCTGGGGCCAGAGACCCAGTACTTC.

The genes are TRBV11-2 and TRBJ2-7, with D perhaps matching TRBD1 or TRBD2 (6 bases each). The CDR3 covers 16 residues. V was trimmed by 1 base and J by 1 base, leaving 14 bases between them. Germline CDR1 and CDR2: SGHAT and FQNNGV. CDR3 DNA sequence: TGTGCCAGCAGCTTAGTTGGGGGGCGTATTTCCTACGAGCAGTACTTC. It encodes CASSLVGGRISYEQYF.

J is TRBJ2-1 and V is TRBV6-6; D remains unclear. Germline CDR1 reads MNHNY; CDR2 reads SVGAGI (reference sequence). V shed 6 bases and J shed 9 bases, with 12 bases lying between them. The CDR3 sequence is 12 residues long. Here the CDR3 DNA reads TGTGCCAGCAGCCGAGACTGGATTGAGCAGTTCTTC. As protein: CASSRDWIEQFF.

The chain recombines TRBV19 with TRBJ2-7; 7 nucleotides align to TRBD2. The CDR3 covers 14 residues. Losses at the gene ends were 7 bases for V and 0 bases for J; bases not matched to a gene: 6. The germline gives CDR1 LNHDA, CDR2 SQIVND (reference sequence). The chain's CDR3 is CASKREGSSYEQYF. The CDR3 DNA is TGTGCCAGTAAGAGGGAGGGTTCCTCCTACGAGCAGTACTTC.

The chain has TRBV27 and TRBJ2-1; no reliable D call. Per the germline V gene, CDR1 is MNHEY and CDR2 is SMNVEV (reference sequence). The CDR3 sequence is 16 residues long. Deletions cut 3 bases from V and 9 bases from J, with 21 bases between. The CDR3 region is CASSLFLGSVLGEQFF. The DNA for the CDR3 is TGTGCCAGCAGTTTGTTTCTCGGATCCGTATTGGGTGAGCAGTTCTTC.

The chain has TRBV2 and TRBJ2-3; D may be TRBD2 (6 bases). The germline gives CDR1 SNHLY, CDR2 FYNNEI. The V and J ends lost 0 bases and 13 bases respectively, with 11 bases between them. The CDR3 consists of 12 residues. The CDR3 reads CASSEAKRGKYF. The CDR3 nucleotides read TGTGCCAGCAGTGAAGCGAAGCGCGGGAAGTATTTT. The full variable domain, completed using reference TRBV2 and TRBJ2-3, is EPEVTQTPSHQVTQMGQEVILRCVPISNHLYFYWYRQILGQKVEFLVSFYNNEISEKSEIFDDQFSVERPDGSNFTLKIRSTKLEDSAMYFCASSEAKRGKYFGPGTRLTVL.

The chain carries TRBV15 and TRBJ2-7, with TRBD2 matching over 8 bases. The ends lost 0 bases at V and 2 bases at J; junction bases unmatched: 6. Germline CDR1 is LNHNV and CDR2 is YYDKDF (reference sequence). The CDR3 is 16 residues long. CDR3 region: CATSRDRAGGTYEQYF. The DNA for the CDR3 is TGTGCCACCAGCAGAGATCGTGCGGGGGGTACCTACGAGCAGTACTTC.

This clone appeared a few times. The chain combines TRBV5-4 with TRBJ2-1, with 7 bases lining up with TRBD1. Germline V gene sequence: CDR1 SGHNT, CDR2 YYREEE (reference sequence). The CDR3 length is 16 residues. V lost 1 base, J lost 8 bases, and 12 bases stayed unmatched. The CDR3 DNA sequence: TGTGCCAGCAGCTTGCCCCGACAGGGTGTTGACGATGAGCAGTTCTTC. Protein product: CASSLPRQGVDDEQFF.

V usage is TRBV19 and J usage is TRBJ1-5; D is perhaps TRBD1 (6 bases). The CDR3 is made up of 15 amino acids. The V gene lost 5 bases and the J gene lost 3 bases, with 14 bases spanning the gap. Germline V gene sequence: CDR1 LNHDA, CDR2 SQIVND (reference sequence). The CDR3 sequence is CASSRFTGTNQPQHF. The CDR3 bases are TGTGCCAGTAGTCGATTTACAGGGACCAATCAGCCCCAGCATTTT.

This chain connects TRBV7-9 to TRBJ2-2; 11 nucleotides agree with TRBD2. The CDR3 is 18 amino acids. Trimming cost V 4 bases and J 7 bases; bases outside gene matches: 14. Germline V gene data show CDR1 as SEHNR and CDR2 as FQNEAQ (reference sequence). Here the CDR3 DNA reads TGTGCCAGCAGCTCCCAAACTATAGCGGGAGGGCCGATCGGGGAGCTGTTTTTT. Its translation: CASSSQTIAGGPIGELFF.

The genes are TRBV4-2 and TRBJ2-5; TRBD1 might be the D (5 bases). The CDR3 covers 14 residues. Trimming removed 1 base from V and 3 bases from J, with 9 bases in between. The germline V gene encodes CDR1 LGHNA and CDR2 YNFKEQ. The CDR3 DNA reads as TGTGCCAGCAGCCAAGGCGACAGAGAAGAGACCCAGTACTTC. This codes for CASSQGDREETQYF.

The chain combines TRBV5-5 with TRBJ1-1; D is unresolved. V was cut by 2 bases and J by 6 bases, with 5 bases left in between. The CDR3 length is 11 residues. Germline V gene data show CDR1 as SGHKS and CDR2 as YYEKEE (reference sequence). The CDR3, as DNA: TGTGCCAGCAGCTTTAGGTCTGAAGCTTTCTTT. This codes for CASSFRSEAFF.

The genes are TRBV7-8 and TRBJ2-7; 11 nucleotides match TRBD1. Germline trimming cut 4 bases from V and 8 bases from J; bases unmatched to any gene: 13. Germline CDR1 SGHVS, CDR2 FQNEAQ. CDR3 size: 16 residues. The CDR3 region is CASSSNRDRGIQKQYF. The CDR3 nucleotides are TGTGCCAGCAGCTCCAACCGGGACAGGGGGATACAGAAGCAGTACTTC.

The gene calls are TRBV30 and TRBJ2-7; no firm D call. Deletions cut 4 bases from V and 0 bases from J, with 10 bases between. Germline loops: CDR1 GTSNPN, CDR2 SVGIG (reference sequence). The CDR3 contains 13 residues. The CDR3 DNA reads TGTGCCTGGACCGCGCAGTACTCCTACGAGCAGTACTTC. Residues: CAWTAQYSYEQYF. Full variable domain (outside the CDR3, taken from reference TRBV30 and TRBJ2-7): SQTIHQWPATLVQPVGSPLSLECTVEGTSNPNLYWYRQAAGRGLQLLFYSVGIGQISSEVPQNLSASRPQDRQFILSSKKLLLSDSGFYLCAWTAQYSYEQYFGPGTRLTVT.

The genes are TRBV6-5 and TRBJ2-5, with a possible D match to TRBD2 (6 bases). This CDR3 is built from 14 residues. V shed 0 bases and J shed 5 bases, with 10 bases lying between them. Germline CDR1 and CDR2: MNHEY and SVGAGI. The CDR3 protein is CASSYSRRGETQYF. CDR3 DNA sequence: TGTGCCAGCAGTTACTCCCGGAGGGGTGAGACCCAGTACTTC.

This chain joins TRBV20-1 and TRBJ2-5; D ambiguous. The CDR3 has 11 residues. V lost 5 bases, J lost 2 bases, and 6 bases lay in between. CDR1 is DFQATT, CDR2 SNEGSKA, per germline (reference sequence). The CDR3 region has the DNA TGCAGTGCTCATTGGCAAGAGACCCAGTACTTC. Protein product: CSAHWQETQYF.